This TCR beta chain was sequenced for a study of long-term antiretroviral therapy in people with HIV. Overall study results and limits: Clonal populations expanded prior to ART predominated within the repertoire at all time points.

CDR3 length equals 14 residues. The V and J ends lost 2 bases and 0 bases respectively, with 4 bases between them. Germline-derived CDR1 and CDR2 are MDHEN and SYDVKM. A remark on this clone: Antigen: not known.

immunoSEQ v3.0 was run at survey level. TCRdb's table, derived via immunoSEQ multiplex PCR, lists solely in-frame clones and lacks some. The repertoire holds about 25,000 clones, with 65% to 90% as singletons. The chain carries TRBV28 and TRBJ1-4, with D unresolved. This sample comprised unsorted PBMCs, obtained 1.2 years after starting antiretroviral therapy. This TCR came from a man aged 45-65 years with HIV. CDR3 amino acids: CASSLIATNEKLFF. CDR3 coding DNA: TGTGCCAGCAGTTTAATTGCAACTAATGAAAAACTGTTTTTT.